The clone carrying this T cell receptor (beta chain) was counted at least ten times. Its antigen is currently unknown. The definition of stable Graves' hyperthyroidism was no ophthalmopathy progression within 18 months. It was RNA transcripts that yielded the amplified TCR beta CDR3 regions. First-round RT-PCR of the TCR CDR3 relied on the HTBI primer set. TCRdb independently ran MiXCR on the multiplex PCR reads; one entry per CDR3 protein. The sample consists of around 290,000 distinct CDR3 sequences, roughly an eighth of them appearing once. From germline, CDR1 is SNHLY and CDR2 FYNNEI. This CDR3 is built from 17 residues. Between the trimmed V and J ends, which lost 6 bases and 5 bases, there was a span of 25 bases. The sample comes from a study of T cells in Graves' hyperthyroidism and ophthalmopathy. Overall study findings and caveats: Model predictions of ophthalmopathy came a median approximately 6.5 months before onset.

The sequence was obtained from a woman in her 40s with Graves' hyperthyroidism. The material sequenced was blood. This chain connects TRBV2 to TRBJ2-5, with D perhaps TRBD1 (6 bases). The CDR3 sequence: CASRGLLGAAVSETQYF. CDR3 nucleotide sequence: TGTGCCAGCAGGGGATTATTGGGGGCGGCGGTTTCGGAGACCCAGTACTTC.